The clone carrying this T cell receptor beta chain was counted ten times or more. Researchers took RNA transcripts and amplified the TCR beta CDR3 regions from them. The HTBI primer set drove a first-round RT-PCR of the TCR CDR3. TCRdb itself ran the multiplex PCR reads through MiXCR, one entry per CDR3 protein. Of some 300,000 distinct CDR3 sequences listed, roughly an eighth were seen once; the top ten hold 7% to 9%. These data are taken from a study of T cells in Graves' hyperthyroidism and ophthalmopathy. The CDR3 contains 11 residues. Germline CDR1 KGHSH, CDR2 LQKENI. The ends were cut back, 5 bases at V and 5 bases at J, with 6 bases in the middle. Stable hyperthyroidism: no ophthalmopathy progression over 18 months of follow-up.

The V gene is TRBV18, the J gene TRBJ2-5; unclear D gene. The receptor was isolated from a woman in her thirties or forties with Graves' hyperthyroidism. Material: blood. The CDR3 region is CASSNGETQYF. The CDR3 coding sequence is TGTGCCAGCTCAAATGGGGAGACCCAGTACTTC.